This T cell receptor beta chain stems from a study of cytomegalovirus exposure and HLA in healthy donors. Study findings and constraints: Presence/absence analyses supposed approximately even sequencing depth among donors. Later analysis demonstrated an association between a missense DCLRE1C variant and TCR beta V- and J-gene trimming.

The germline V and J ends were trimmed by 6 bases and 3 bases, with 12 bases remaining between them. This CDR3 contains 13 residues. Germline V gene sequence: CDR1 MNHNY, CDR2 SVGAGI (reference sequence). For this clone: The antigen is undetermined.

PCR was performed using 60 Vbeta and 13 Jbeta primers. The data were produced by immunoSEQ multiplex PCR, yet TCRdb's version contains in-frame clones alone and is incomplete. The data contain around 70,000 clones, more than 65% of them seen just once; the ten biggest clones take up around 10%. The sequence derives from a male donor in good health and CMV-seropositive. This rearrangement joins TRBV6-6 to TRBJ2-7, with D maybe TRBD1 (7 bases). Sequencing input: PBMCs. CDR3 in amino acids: CASRRDSLYEQYF. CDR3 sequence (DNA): TGTGCCAGCAGGCGGGACAGTCTCTACGAGCAGTACTTC.